These T cell receptor beta chains were read from a single sample in a study of OX40 agonist ivuxolimab in advanced cancers. The data were produced by immunoSEQ multiplex PCR, yet TCRdb's version contains in-frame clones alone and is incomplete. This table holds fewer than 90,000 clones, 80% to 90% found once. The input for sequencing was CD4+ or CD8+ T cells sorted from blood, taken in a trial of the OX40 agonist ivuxolimab. The receptors here all came from an adult with an advanced solid tumor such as melanoma, head and neck, liver or kidney cancer. The conserved cysteine and the conserved F or W are not part of the CDR3 here.

V	J	CDR3
TRBV7-2	TRBJ2-5	ASTLSPGGGRETQY
TRBV7-2	TRBJ1-2	ASSSYFRSVRDRNYGYT
TRBV19	TRBJ2-1	ASSITGTGGFNEQF
TRBV10-1	TRBJ2-5	ASSSGQGPQETQY
TRBV5-1	TRBJ2-4	ASRTLSGPGGDIQY
TRBV2	TRBJ2-2	ATRTSPNTGELF
TRBV10-1	TRBJ1-4	ATRFLLF
TRBV10-3	TRBJ2-1	ATGASGGAYNEQF
TRBV6-5	TRBJ1-5	ASRRQQGTGQPQH
TRBV28	TRBJ2-5	ASTGGGGKETQY
TRBV7-7	TRBJ1-1	ASRLTVNTEAF
TRBV6-5	TRBJ1-2	ASSNDGGLVGYT
TRBV5-1	TRBJ1-1	ASSLDSGRNTEAF
TRBV7-9	TRBJ1-4	ASSLARDAYEKLF
TRBV5-1	TRBJ2-7	ASNQKGTGESYEQY
TRBV6-1	TRBJ2-7	ASSAQGSSYEQY
TRBV5-1	TRBJ1-4	ASSERPATNEKLF
TRBV19	TRBJ1-2	ASSSGGLGYT
TRBV19	TRBJ2-1	ASSMSRGPSSYNEQF
TRBV19	TRBJ1-2	ASGGENYGYT
TRBV29-1	TRBJ1-1	SAGAGHGTEAF
TRBV4-1	TRBJ2-4	ASSQLPPLTGAKNIQY
TRBV5-4	TRBJ1-4	ASSFGGRATNEKLF
TRBV6-1	TRBJ2-1	ASSAWQGNEQF
TRBV6-6	TRBJ2-7	ASSYSTFTYEQY
TRBV6-5	TRBJ2-7	ASSYGGGEQY
TRBV5-1	TRBJ2-2	ASSLGNTGELF
TRBV2	TRBJ1-1	ASKWAAERSTEAF
TRBV14	TRBJ2-3	ASSQDIADTQY
TRBV18	TRBJ1-4	ASSLGRPSTNEKLF